These 17 T cell receptor beta chains were all obtained from the same sample, sequenced in a study of shared clonotypes between healthy human individuals. Here immunoSEQ multiplex PCR was the method, and the copy in TCRdb shows in-frame clones only, minus some. This table has roughly 2.5 million clones, approximately 92% appearing once. Sequenced sample: naive CD4+ T cells sorted from blood. Specified subset: CD45RA+ positively selected. Receptors were obtained from a man aged 18 to 29 in good health.

The chain has TRBV10-3 and TRBJ2-7; TRBD1 aligns across 10 bases. The CDR3 runs to 14 residues. Per the germline V gene, CDR1 is ENHRY and CDR2 is SYGVKD. Trimming removed 4 bases from V and 2 bases from J; junction bases left unmatched: 2. As DNA, the CDR3 is TGTGCCATCAGTGGACAGGGGGCTACCTACGAGCAGTACTTC. This codes for CAISGQGATYEQYF.

V and J are TRBV6-5 and TRBJ1-1, with D perhaps matching TRBD1 (5 bases). The V end was cut by 3 bases, the J end by 4 bases, with 12 bases between. CDR3 length equals 14 residues. Germline lookup yields CDR1 MNHEY and CDR2 SVGAGI. The CDR3 loop is CASSYAVRATEAFF. CDR3 coding DNA: TGTGCCAGCAGTTATGCAGTCAGGGCCACTGAAGCTTTCTTT.

V and J are TRBV5-4 and TRBJ1-2, with D hard to call. The CDR3 runs to 14 residues. The V and J ends lost 0 bases and 3 bases respectively, with 9 bases between them. The V gene's germline CDR1 is SGHNT and CDR2 YYREEE (reference sequence). The chain's CDR3 is CASSLVGRDYGYTF. In DNA form, the CDR3 reads TGTGCCAGCAGCTTGGTTGGGAGGGACTATGGCTACACCTTC.

Details on this clone: This CDR3 is also generated by other DNA sequences in the sample. The chain uses TRBV18 and TRBJ1-5, with a tentative D call TRBD1 (5 bases). With 3 bases removed from V and 2 bases from J, the gap between germline ends came to 11 bases. The germline V gene encodes CDR1 KGHSH and CDR2 LQKENI. The CDR3 runs to 15 residues. The CDR3 loop reads CASSPQGAGNQPQHF. CDR3 sequence (DNA): TGTGCCAGCTCACCGCAGGGAGCCGGCAATCAGCCCCAGCATTTT. The full variable domain, in which reference TRBV18 and TRBJ1-5 provide the parts outside the CDR3, is NAGVMQNPRHLVRRRGQEARLRCSPMKGHSHVYWYRQLPEEGLKFMVYLQKENIIDESGMPKERFSAEFPKEGPSILRIQQVVRGDSAAYFCASSPQGAGNQPQHFGDGTRLSIL.

This chain links TRBV18 with TRBJ1-6, with D perhaps matching TRBD1 (6 bases). The CDR3 contains 16 residues. Germline lookup yields CDR1 KGHSH and CDR2 LQKENI. Between the trimmed V and J ends, which lost 4 bases and 9 bases, there was a span of 19 bases. CDR3 protein: CASSQGTPLIGSPLHF. DNA of the CDR3: TGTGCCAGCTCACAGGGGACACCCTTAATTGGTTCACCCCTCCACTTT.

The chain is built from TRBV9 and TRBJ1-1; 12 positions agree with TRBD1. Per the germline V gene, CDR1 is SGDLS and CDR2 is YYNGEE. CDR3 length: 16 amino acids. Trimming took 1 base from V and 1 from J; bases not matched to a gene: 2. CDR3 nucleotide sequence: TGTGCCAGCAGCGTAAGGGACAGGGGGCCGAACACTGAAGCTTTCTTT. The encoded protein is CASSVRDRGPNTEAFF.

The chain uses TRBV18 and TRBJ2-5, with D perhaps matching TRBD1 (5 bases). CDR1 is KGHSH, CDR2 LQKENI, per germline. The CDR3 has 14 residues. The V gene lost 8 bases and the J gene lost 4 bases, with 17 bases spanning the gap. The CDR3 here is CASTGGLQTETQYF. CDR3 nucleotide sequence: TGTGCCAGCACAGGTGGGCTCCAGACAGAGACCCAGTACTTC.

This clone was detected only a few times. The chain links TRBV7-9 to TRBJ1-2, with D uncertain. The CDR3 runs 11 residues. Germline CDR1 and CDR2: SEHNR and FQNEAQ (reference sequence). The V end lost 4 bases, the J end lost 6 bases, and 6 bases lay between the germline ends. The CDR3: CASSWSHGYTF. Here the CDR3 DNA reads TGTGCCAGCAGCTGGAGCCATGGCTACACCTTC. The complete variable domain, with remaining parts taken from reference TRBV7-9 and TRBJ1-2, reads DTGVSQNPRHKITKRGQNVTFRCDPISEHNRLYWYRQTLGQGPEFLTYFQNEAQLEKSRLLSDRFSAERPKGSFSTLEIQRTEQGDSAMYLCASSWSHGYTFGSGTRLTVV.

Regarding this clone: At one end, the junction sequence differs from germline, possibly due to a read error. The chain combines TRBV20-1 with TRBJ1-2, with D hard to call. The length of the CDR3 is 11 residues. Per the germline V gene, CDR1 is DFQATT and CDR2 is SNEGSKA (reference sequence). The CDR3 region has the DNA TGCAGTCCACCGGACGGAAATGGCTACATCTTC. Translated, it gives CSPPDGNGYIF.

In its sample, this clone was seen a few times. This chain uses TRBV6-4 with TRBJ1-1, with TRBD1 identical over 7 bases. Germline values: CDR1 MRHNA, CDR2 SNTAGT. The CDR3 totals 13 residues. After removal of 5 bases from V and 5 bases from J, the junction contained 5 bases not matched to a gene. The CDR3, as DNA: TGTGCCAGCAGTACCGACAGGGCAACTGAAGCTTTCTTT. Translating it yields CASSTDRATEAFF.

The chain carries TRBV19 and TRBJ2-3; 9 nucleotides agree with TRBD2. Unmatched junction bases numbered 5, after V lost 5 bases and J lost 5 bases. The CDR3 runs to 14 residues. The germline V gene encodes CDR1 LNHDA and CDR2 SQIVND (reference sequence). The DNA of the CDR3 is TGTGCCAGTAGTGCGGGAGGGCCGGTAGATACGCAGTATTTT. Protein: CASSAGGPVDTQYF.

The chain has TRBV30 and TRBJ1-5; D uncertain. Germline CDR1 GTSNPN, CDR2 SVGIG (reference sequence). The CDR3 contains 13 residues. V dropped 2 bases and J dropped 6 bases, with 11 bases sitting between them. CDR3 bases: TGTGCCTGGAGTCCCTGGGATGGTCAGCCCCAGCATTTT. Amino acids: CAWSPWDGQPQHF.

The genes are TRBV19 and TRBJ2-2, with D possibly being TRBD1 (5 bases). CDR1 and CDR2 from the germline V gene are LNHDA and SQIVND (reference sequence). V was shortened by 7 bases and J by 1 base, with 10 bases between the two germline ends. This CDR3 is built from 14 residues. The CDR3 coding sequence is TGTGCCAGTAAACAACAGGTGAACACCGGGGAGCTGTTTTTT. Translating it yields CASKQQVNTGELFF.

As to this clone: Sequence at one end of the junction differs from germline and may be a read error. The rearrangement links TRBV6-1 to TRBJ1-3; unclear D gene. Germline V CDR1 and CDR2: MNHNS, SASEGT. This CDR3 is built from 16 residues. The CDR3 DNA reads as TGTGCCATCAGTGAGTCCCTGGATCGCTTTGGAAACACCATATATTTT. This codes for CAISESLDRFGNTIYF.

V usage is TRBV2 and J usage is TRBJ2-7; TRBD1 is a possible D gene (6 bases). The CDR3 is 13 residues long. Looked up from germline, CDR1 is SNHLY and CDR2 is FYNNEI. V was clipped by 3 bases and J by 6 bases, with 12 bases between them. CDR3 residues: CASSDEQGSEQYF. As DNA, the CDR3 is TGTGCCAGCAGTGATGAACAGGGATCCGAGCAGTACTTC.

The rearrangement joins TRBV2 to TRBJ2-1, with TRBD2 as a possible D gene (6 bases). Germline values: CDR1 SNHLY, CDR2 FYNNEI. The CDR3 totals 15 residues. V lost 3 bases and J 2 bases, leaving 11 bases between the germline ends. In DNA, the CDR3 is TGTGCCAGCAGTGACGAGGCGGGACCCTACAATGAGCAGTTCTTC. Translating gives CASSDEAGPYNEQFF. Looking up the rest from reference TRBV2 and TRBJ2-1 gives the full variable domain: EPEVTQTPSHQVTQMGQEVILRCVPISNHLYFYWYRQILGQKVEFLVSFYNNEISEKSEIFDDQFSVERPDGSNFTLKIRSTKLEDSAMYFCASSDEAGPYNEQFFGPGTRLTVL.

The rearrangement links TRBV7-6 to TRBJ2-3; 9 nucleotides agree with TRBD1. The germline V gene encodes CDR1 SGHVS and CDR2 FNYEAQ. The junction had 7 bases not matched to a gene; V was cut back by 5 bases and J by 10 bases. This CDR3 is 13 amino acids long. The CDR3 region is CASSTGTGIAQYF. The CDR3 DNA reads TGTGCCAGCAGCACGGGGACAGGGATTGCGCAGTATTTT. Based on the CDR3 plus reference TRBV7-6 and TRBJ2-3, the full variable domain is GAGVSQSPRYKVTKRGQDVALRCDPISGHVSLYWYRQALGQGPEFLTYFNYEAQQDKSGLPNDRFSAERPEGSISTLTIQRTEQRDSAMYRCASSTGTGIAQYFGPGTRLTVL.